The 28 T cell receptor beta chains below all came from one sample that was sequenced in a study of graft-versus-host responses after intestinal transplantation. What these receptors recognize is not known. Measured with immunoSEQ multiplex PCR; TCRdb has only the in-frame clones, and not every one. This sample yields fewer than 110,000 clones, of which over 85% are seen a single time; under 1.5% belongs to the top ten. The specimen was unstimulated CD8+ T cells sorted from spleen or lymph node cells, collected before intestinal transplant. These TCRs come from a human donor who received an intestinal transplant.

The chain uses TRBV6-1 and TRBJ1-2; TRBD1 is a possible D gene (5 bases). The CDR3 runs to 12 residues. Trimming stripped 7 bases from V and 6 bases from J, with 12 bases between. CDR1 is MNHNS, CDR2 SASEGT, per germline. This chain's CDR3 is CASNHPGDGYTF. The CDR3, as DNA: TGTGCCAGCAATCACCCGGGGGATGGCTACACCTTC.

The chain carries TRBV2 and TRBJ2-1; 13 nucleotides line up with TRBD2. The CDR3 covers 19 residues. After removal of 8 bases from V and 9 bases from J, the junction contained 22 bases not matched to a gene. Germline CDR1 SNHLY, CDR2 FYNNEI. The CDR3 is CASLPRGLAGTPRWGEQFF. CDR3 coding DNA: TGTGCCAGCCTACCCCGGGGACTAGCGGGGACACCAAGGTGGGGTGAGCAGTTCTTC.

For the CDR3, the DNA is TGTGCCAGCAGTTTTGGGGACGGTCAGCCCCAGCATTTT. This sequence encodes CASSFGDGQPQHF. This chain links TRBV27 with TRBJ1-5; possibly TRBD1 for D (5 bases). Trimming shortened V by 3 bases and J by 6 bases, and 9 bases separated the two germline ends. The CDR3 length is 13 residues. Germline CDR1 MNHEY, CDR2 SMNVEV (reference sequence).

The chain is built from TRBV4-1 and TRBJ2-2; 11 nucleotides align to TRBD2. The V gene's germline CDR1 is MGHRA and CDR2 YSYEKL. Unmatched junction bases numbered 7, after V lost 6 bases and J lost 7 bases. CDR3 length: 15 amino acids. The CDR3 loop is CASRMTSGEYGELFF. DNA for the CDR3: TGCGCCAGCAGAATGACTAGCGGGGAATACGGGGAGCTGTTTTTT.

This rearrangement joins TRBV7-2 to TRBJ1-1; TRBD1 might be the D (5 bases). This CDR3 has 15 residues. Trimming took off 5 bases at V and 11 bases at J, with 24 bases between the two ends. Germline loops: CDR1 SGHTA, CDR2 FQGNSA. The CDR3 loop is CASSLPGGTIILAFF. The CDR3 DNA is TGTGCCAGCAGCCTCCCGGGGGGGACCATTATTTTGGCTTTCTTT.

V usage is TRBV5-1 and J usage is TRBJ2-3, with a weak D call TRBD2 (6 bases). The CDR3 has 16 amino acids. Deletions cut 6 bases from V and 2 bases from J, with 19 bases between. Germline V CDR1 and CDR2: SGHRS, YFSETQ. The CDR3 DNA reads as TGCGCCAGCACCCTAGGGAGGCAGACCGACACAGATACGCAGTATTTT. Translating gives CASTLGRQTDTDTQYF.

This clone was recorded only once. The chain has TRBV4-1 and TRBJ1-2; 8 nucleotides line up with TRBD1. The germline V gene has CDR1 MGHRA and CDR2 YSYEKL. J gave up 1 base and V 3 bases, and 4 bases lay outside the gene matches. The CDR3 loop spans 15 amino acids. The CDR3 is CASSHTTGDNYGYTF. DNA for the CDR3: TGCGCCAGCAGCCATACGACAGGGGATAACTATGGCTACACCTTC.

The chain combines TRBV7-9 with TRBJ2-1; TRBD2 matches at 11 bases. CDR3 length equals 18 residues. Trimming at V came to 2 bases and at J to 8 bases, leaving 14 bases not matched to a gene. From germline, CDR1 is SEHNR and CDR2 FQNEAQ (reference sequence). CDR3 sequence (DNA): TGTGCCAGCAGCTTAACATCCTTACTAGCGGGGGAGGGCGATGAGCAGTTCTTC. Residues: CASSLTSLLAGEGDEQFF.

The rearrangement joins TRBV12-5 to TRBJ2-5; 7 bases are shared with TRBD2. The CDR3 length is 19 residues. Germline CDR1 LGHNT, CDR2 FRNRAP. After removal of 6 bases from V and 3 bases from J, the junction contained 22 bases not matched to a gene. The DNA for the CDR3 is TGTGCTAGTGGCTCAACTAACAGCGGGGCGCTGGGGATAAAAGAGACCCAGTACTTC. Protein: CASGSTNSGALGIKETQYF.

This clone was counted between two and nine times. The CDR3 here is CATSRDPETGFWDEKLFF. CDR3 in DNA: TGTGCCACCAGCAGAGATCCGGAGACAGGCTTCTGGGACGAAAAACTGTTTTTT. The rearrangement uses TRBV15 and TRBJ1-4, with D possibly matching TRBD1 (6 bases). The CDR3 covers 18 residues. CDR1 is LNHNV and CDR2 is YYDKDF in the germline V gene (reference sequence). Trimming cost V 0 bases and J 8 bases, with 22 bases left between them.

The rearrangement uses TRBV6-5 and TRBJ1-4; no definite D call. The V end lost 10 bases, the J end lost 7 bases, and 16 bases lay between the germline ends. CDR3 length: 13 amino acids. Germline V gene lookup returns CDR1 MNHEY and CDR2 SVGAGI. CDR3 amino acids: CATIGGESEKLFF. CDR3 nucleotides: TGTGCCACTATCGGAGGAGAGAGTGAAAAACTGTTTTTT.

V and J are TRBV2 and TRBJ1-5, with D possibly matching TRBD1 (5 bases). CDR3 length: 12 amino acids. The V gene's germline CDR1 is SNHLY and CDR2 FYNNEI. V was shortened by 6 bases and J by 7 bases, with 10 bases between the two germline ends. CDR3 sequence: CASRRAGQPQHF. As DNA, the CDR3 is TGTGCCAGCAGGAGGGCAGGGCAGCCCCAGCATTTT.

The rearrangement joins TRBV5-1 to TRBJ2-2; 7 bases align to TRBD2. The CDR3 has 17 residues. The ends lost 7 bases at V and 0 bases at J; junction bases unmatched: 12. Germline V gives CDR1 SGHRS, CDR2 YFSETQ. The DNA of the CDR3 is TGCGCCAGCGTTGGGACTAACGGGGGACCGAACACCGGGGAGCTGTTTTTT. Translating gives CASVGTNGGPNTGELFF.

This rearrangement joins TRBV30 to TRBJ2-2; 15 bases line up with TRBD2. The CDR3 contains 16 residues. The germline gives CDR1 GTSNPN, CDR2 SVGIG (reference sequence). V was pared by 2 bases and J by 6 bases, with 4 bases of the junction left unmatched. DNA of the CDR3: TGTGCCTGGAGTCCAGGACTAGCGGGGGGGCCCGGGGAGCTGTTTTTT. This sequence encodes CAWSPGLAGGPGELFF. Full variable domain (outside the CDR3, taken from reference TRBV30 and TRBJ2-2): SQTIHQWPATLVQPVGSPLSLECTVEGTSNPNLYWYRQAAGRGLQLLFYSVGIGQISSEVPQNLSASRPQDRQFILSSKKLLLSDSGFYLCAWSPGLAGGPGELFFGEGSRLTVL.

The chain has TRBV11-3 and TRBJ1-6; TRBD1 agrees at 8 bases. The CDR3 is 15 residues long. Germline values: CDR1 SGHNT, CDR2 YENEEA. V was pared by 6 bases and J by 5 bases, with 6 bases of the junction left unmatched. CDR3 loop: CASRPTGGDNSPLHF. In nucleotides, the CDR3 is TGTGCCAGCAGACCCACAGGGGGGGATAATTCACCCCTCCACTTT.

V and J are TRBV10-3 and TRBJ2-7; TRBD1 agrees at 7 bases. From germline, CDR1 is ENHRY and CDR2 SYGVKD. The CDR3 sequence is 13 residues long. Germline trimming cut 10 bases from V and 7 bases from J; bases unmatched to any gene: 13. CDR3 in DNA: TGTGCCACGTCGGAGACAGGGACCCGTGAGCAGTACTTC. As protein: CATSETGTREQYF.

The rearrangement links TRBV2 to TRBJ1-2, with D unclear. V was shortened by 10 bases and J by 5 bases, with 23 bases between the two germline ends. Germline lookup yields CDR1 SNHLY and CDR2 FYNNEI. This CDR3 contains 15 residues. This CDR3 is CAIILSNGRPYGYTF. CDR3 bases: TGTGCCATCATCCTAAGCAACGGACGGCCTTATGGCTACACCTTC.

The chain combines TRBV6-6 with TRBJ2-5; D is undetermined. This CDR3 comprises 13 residues. Germline assignment: CDR1 MNHNY and CDR2 SVGAGI (reference sequence). V lost 6 bases and J lost 3, with 11 bases in between. The CDR3 bases are TGTGCCAGCAGACAAGTCAATGAAGAGACCCAGTACTTC. Translating it yields CASRQVNEETQYF.

V and J are TRBV4-1 and TRBJ2-5; D is unclear. Trimming left V 1 base short and J 4 bases short, with 10 bases between. This CDR3 comprises 14 residues. Germline-derived CDR1 and CDR2 are MGHRA and YSYEKL. The CDR3 region has the DNA TGCGCCAGCAGCCAAGGAGCTCTGGGAGAGACCCAGTACTTC. Amino acid sequence: CASSQGALGETQYF.

This chain connects TRBV5-6 to TRBJ2-4; perhaps TRBD2 as D (5 bases). The CDR3 runs 11 residues. Germline V gene sequence: CDR1 SGHDT, CDR2 YYEEEE. Trimming shortened V by 2 bases and J by 9 bases, and 6 bases separated the two germline ends. CDR3 in amino acids: CASSFGGIQYF. The CDR3, as DNA: TGTGCCAGCAGCTTCGGAGGCATTCAGTACTTC.

This rearrangement joins TRBV7-9 to TRBJ2-5; 7 nucleotides agree with TRBD1. J gave up 2 bases and V 5 bases, and 8 bases lay outside the gene matches. This CDR3 region has 15 residues. The germline V gene has CDR1 SEHNR and CDR2 FQNEAQ (reference sequence). CDR3 protein: CASSSTRDRQETQYF. Written as DNA, the CDR3 is TGTGCCAGCAGCAGCACTAGGGACAGACAAGAGACCCAGTACTTC.

The chain employs TRBV7-3 and TRBJ2-3; 10 bases are a match to TRBD1. The CDR3 loop spans 19 amino acids. Trimming removed 3 bases from V and 2 bases from J; junction bases left unmatched: 14. The V gene's germline CDR1 is SGHTA and CDR2 FQGTGA. The CDR3 sequence is CASSLPAGTGEDNTDTQYF. The CDR3 DNA follows: TGTGCCAGCAGCTTGCCCGCCGGGACAGGGGAAGACAACACAGATACGCAGTATTTT.

The chain joins TRBV19 to TRBJ2-1, with 7 bases matching TRBD2. The V and J ends lost 1 base and 10 bases, in that order; junction bases with no gene match: 7. This CDR3 spans 14 amino acids. Germline V CDR1 and CDR2: LNHDA, SQIVND (reference sequence). DNA of the CDR3: TGTGCCAGTAGTATAGCGGGGGGAGTCCTGGAGCAGTTCTTC. The encoded protein is CASSIAGGVLEQFF.

This chain links TRBV28 with TRBJ2-1; D not certain. V lost 6 bases, J lost 1 base, and 16 bases lay in between. Germline V gives CDR1 MDHEN, CDR2 SYDVKM. The CDR3 contains 16 residues. The CDR3 reads CASSHTLTISYNEQFF. The CDR3 DNA follows: TGTGCCAGCAGCCATACCTTAACTATATCCTACAATGAGCAGTTCTTC.

J is TRBJ1-5 and V is TRBV6-1, with TRBD1 matching over 8 bases. The CDR3 runs 14 residues. Trimming at V came to 9 bases and at J to 6 bases, leaving 10 bases not matched to a gene. The germline V gene encodes CDR1 MNHNS and CDR2 SASEGT. The CDR3 DNA sequence: TGTGCCAGTAGCGGGTACAGGGGGAGTCAGCCCCAGCATTTT. Translation gives CASSGYRGSQPQHF.

This chain connects TRBV7-9 to TRBJ2-1; 9 bases fit TRBD2. The CDR3 length is 17 residues. Germline V gene sequence: CDR1 SEHNR, CDR2 FQNEAQ (reference sequence). V was clipped by 0 bases and J by 4 bases; unmatched bases: 7. The CDR3 region has the DNA TGTGCCAGCAGCTTAGCCCAGGGACTAGCCCCTTACAATGAGCAGTTCTTC. It codes for CASSLAQGLAPYNEQFF.

V is TRBV5-4 and J is TRBJ2-2; 7 bases fit TRBD1. Germline CDR1 SGHNT, CDR2 YYREEE (reference sequence). The V segment lost 4 bases and the J segment 0 bases; nucleotides outside the gene matches: 0. This CDR3 is 14 amino acids long. CDR3 amino acids: CASSDRANTGELFF. The CDR3 DNA reads as TGTGCCAGCAGCGACAGGGCGAACACCGGGGAGCTGTTTTTT.

This clone has just a few counts. CDR3 loop: CASSPADRTYYEQYF. CDR3 nucleotides: TGTGCCAGCAGCCCGGCGGACAGGACCTACTACGAGCAGTACTTC. V and J are TRBV7-9 and TRBJ2-7; the match to TRBD1 covers 7 bases. The CDR3 is 15 amino acids. CDR1 is SEHNR, CDR2 FQNEAQ, per germline (reference sequence). V lost 5 bases, J lost 3 bases, and 10 bases stayed unmatched.